One sample yielded the 22 T cell receptor beta chains listed below, sequenced in a study of blood T cell repertoires in COVID-19. The method was immunoSEQ multiplex PCR; TCRdb's version includes in-frame clones alone and lacks a portion of them. The sample holds about 130,000 clones, approximately 85% seen once. Input material: peripheral blood. These receptors all come from a human donor in a cohort sampled during active COVID-19.

This chain connects TRBV7-8 to TRBJ2-1; D unclear. The V gene lost 5 bases and the J gene lost 8 bases, with 13 bases spanning the gap. Germline V gives CDR1 SGHVS, CDR2 FQNEAQ. The length of the CDR3 is 13 residues. The CDR3 sequence: CASSPPISYEQFF. The CDR3 region has the DNA TGTGCCAGCAGCCCACCTATTAGTTATGAGCAGTTCTTC.

The CDR3: CASSYGLNEQFF. The CDR3 DNA follows: TGTGCCAGCAGTTACGGGCTGAATGAGCAGTTCTTC. J is TRBJ2-1 and V is TRBV6-5; no firm D call. Trimming took 2 bases from V and 7 from J, leaving 6 bases between them. Looked up from germline, CDR1 is MNHEY and CDR2 is SVGAGI. The CDR3 sequence is 12 residues long.

The chain uses TRBV5-6 and TRBJ1-2; TRBD1 might be the D (6 bases). This CDR3 spans 14 amino acids. Looked up from germline, CDR1 is SGHDT and CDR2 is YYEEEE. V was pared by 2 bases and J by 5 bases, with 13 bases between. Here the CDR3 DNA reads TGTGCCAGCAGCTTCTACGGACAGAAATATGGCTACACCTTC. Amino acids: CASSFYGQKYGYTF. The full variable domain, its missing parts supplied by reference TRBV5-6 and TRBJ1-2, is DAGVTQSPTHLIKTRGQQVTLRCSPKSGHDTVSWYQQALGQGPQFIFQYYEEEERQRGNFPDRFSGHQFPNYSSELNVNALLLGDSALYLCASSFYGQKYGYTFGSGTRLTVV.

This clone was detected many times. The chain recombines TRBV11-2 with TRBJ1-2; no reliable D call. The CDR3 loop spans 16 amino acids. CDR1 SGHAT and CDR2 FQNNGV come from the germline V gene. The V end was cut by 0 bases, the J end by 7 bases, with 18 bases between. The CDR3 DNA follows: TGTGCCAGCAGCTTAGAGACGGTGGCCCTGCTAGGTGGCTACACCTTC. Protein product: CASSLETVALLGGYTF.

The chain carries TRBV6-6 and TRBJ1-5, with 8 bases fitting TRBD1. V lost 6 bases, J lost 4 bases, and 8 bases stayed unmatched. Germline CDR1 and CDR2: MNHNY and SVGAGI (reference sequence). The CDR3 is made up of 15 amino acids. The DNA of the CDR3 is TGTGCCAGCAGCCAAGGACAGGGTCGGAATCAGCCCCAGCATTTT. Protein sequence: CASSQGQGRNQPQHF.

The rearrangement links TRBV7-2 to TRBJ1-2, with no clear D. V was cut by 1 base and J by 1 base, with 10 bases left in between. The length of the CDR3 is 15 residues. Per germline, CDR1 SGHTA and CDR2 FQGNSA. This CDR3 is CASSLERVFNYGYTF. In nucleotides, the CDR3 is TGTGCCAGCAGCTTAGAACGGGTTTTTAACTATGGCTACACCTTC.

The V and J genes are TRBV30 and TRBJ2-1; TRBD1 aligns across 7 bases. Germline V gene data show CDR1 as GTSNPN and CDR2 as SVGIG (reference sequence). V gave up 2 bases and J gave up 5 bases; unmatched junction bases: 12. The CDR3 spans 16 residues. DNA of the CDR3: TGTGCCTGGAGTACGACCGGGACAGTACACCACAATGAGCAGTTCTTC. As protein: CAWSTTGTVHHNEQFF. Full variable domain (remainder filled in from reference TRBV30 and TRBJ2-1): SQTIHQWPATLVQPVGSPLSLECTVEGTSNPNLYWYRQAAGRGLQLLFYSVGIGQISSEVPQNLSASRPQDRQFILSSKKLLLSDSGFYLCAWSTTGTVHHNEQFFGPGTRLTVL.

DNA of the CDR3: TGTGCCAGCAGTTACTCCCCGGGGGGGACAGTCTACGAGCAGTACTTC. As protein: CASSYSPGGTVYEQYF. The V call is TRBV6-6, the J call TRBJ2-7; D might be TRBD2 (8 bases). The length of the CDR3 is 16 residues. Germline V CDR1 and CDR2: MNHNY, SVGAGI (reference sequence). Trimming pared 0 bases from V and 3 bases from J, leaving 15 bases between.

The gene calls are TRBV18 and TRBJ2-5, with D unresolved. Germline-derived CDR1 and CDR2 are KGHSH and LQKENI. CDR3 length: 15 residues. V was cut by 2 bases and J by 5 bases, with 15 bases left in between. The CDR3 here is CASSPYAGGRETQYF. As DNA, the CDR3 is TGTGCCAGCTCACCATACGCCGGCGGTCGGGAGACCCAGTACTTC.

The gene calls are TRBV5-1 and TRBJ2-6; 13 bases fit TRBD2. The CDR3 spans 18 residues. Losses at the gene ends were 3 bases for V and 2 bases for J; bases not matched to a gene: 5. Germline CDR1 reads SGHRS; CDR2 reads YFSETQ. As DNA, the CDR3 is TGCGCCAGCAGCTCTCCGACTAGCGGGGGGCCTGGGGCCAACGTCCTGACTTTC. This translates into CASSSPTSGGPGANVLTF.

The chain recombines TRBV13 with TRBJ2-3; 8 bases are a match to TRBD1. Germline V CDR1 and CDR2: PRHDT, FYEKMQ (reference sequence). V lost 5 bases, J lost 4 bases, and 11 bases stayed unmatched. The CDR3 has 16 residues. In DNA, the CDR3 is TGTGCCAGCAGCCCCGAAGGACAGGGTGGGTCAGATACGCAGTATTTT. Translated, it gives CASSPEGQGGSDTQYF. Supplemented by reference TRBV13 and TRBJ2-3, the full variable domain reads AAGVIQSPRHLIKEKRETATLKCYPIPRHDTVYWYQQGPGQDPQFLISFYEKMQSDKGSIPDRFSAQQFSDYHSELNMSSLELGDSALYFCASSPEGQGGSDTQYFGPGTRLTVL.

The chain is built from TRBV12-3 or TRBV12-4 and TRBJ2-5; D unclear. Between the trimmed V and J ends, which lost 3 bases and 6 bases, there was a span of 11 bases. CDR3 size: 13 residues. The CDR3 region is CASSFIIDKTQYF. The DNA for the CDR3 is TGTGCCAGCAGTTTTATTATTGACAAGACCCAGTACTTC.

The V gene is TRBV3-1 (or the pseudogene TRBV3-2), the J gene TRBJ2-5; perhaps TRBD2 as D (6 bases). The CDR3 runs to 13 residues. Germline V lookup: CDR1 LGHDT, CDR2 YNNKEL (reference sequence). V dropped 3 bases and J dropped 5 bases, with 10 bases sitting between them. Here the CDR3 reads CASSQTRRETQYF. The CDR3 DNA follows: TGTGCCAGCAGCCAGACTAGACGGGAGACCCAGTACTTC.

The chain joins TRBV2 to TRBJ1-5; weak D call: TRBD1 (5 bases). V was shortened by 0 bases and J by 6 bases, with 12 bases between the two germline ends. Germline V gives CDR1 SNHLY, CDR2 FYNNEI. This CDR3 has 15 amino acids. Here the CDR3 reads CASSEAAGMGQPQHF. The CDR3 region has the DNA TGTGCCAGCAGTGAAGCGGCAGGGATGGGTCAGCCCCAGCATTTT.

This clone was detected only once. The chain uses TRBV5-6 and TRBJ1-2; D is uncertain. The V end lost 0 bases, the J end lost 8 bases, and 11 bases lay between the germline ends. Looked up from germline, CDR1 is SGHDT and CDR2 is YYEEEE. This CDR3 has 13 amino acids. CDR3: CASSLVRMRGYTF. In DNA, the CDR3 is TGTGCCAGCAGCTTGGTGAGGATGAGAGGCTACACCTTC.

The chain combines TRBV5-1 with TRBJ2-5; D is unclear. V gave up 0 bases and J gave up 0 bases, with 9 bases separating them. There are 15 residues in the CDR3. Germline assignment: CDR1 SGHRS and CDR2 YFSETQ. For the CDR3, the DNA is TGCGCCAGCAGCTTGGAACAGTCGTACCAAGAGACCCAGTACTTC. Protein sequence: CASSLEQSYQETQYF. Looking up the rest from reference TRBV5-1 and TRBJ2-5 gives the full variable domain: KAGVTQTPRYLIKTRGQQVTLSCSPISGHRSVSWYQQTPGQGLQFLFEYFSETQRNKGNFPGRFSGRQFSNSRSEMNVSTLELGDSALYLCASSLEQSYQETQYFGPGTRLLVL.

This clone is a singleton in its sample. The V and J genes are TRBV3-1 (or the pseudogene TRBV3-2) and TRBJ1-2, with D uncertain. The V end was cut by 1 base, the J end by 4 bases, with 13 bases between. This CDR3 region has 15 residues. Looked up from germline, CDR1 is LGHDT and CDR2 is YNNKEL (reference sequence). In DNA form, the CDR3 reads TGTGCCAGCAGCCAAGGGCGGCAATCGGCCTATGGCTACACCTTC. It translates to CASSQGRQSAYGYTF.

The chain uses TRBV28 and TRBJ2-2; the D gene is possibly TRBD1 (7 bases). The CDR3 runs 13 residues. The germline V gene has CDR1 MDHEN and CDR2 SYDVKM. Trimming left V 7 bases short and J 3 bases short, with 9 bases between. DNA for the CDR3: TGTGCCAGCATCAGGGGGGACACCGGGGAGCTGTTTTTT. Translated, it gives CASIRGDTGELFF.

This clone came up many times. The rearrangement links TRBV7-8 to TRBJ2-7; TRBD1 matches at 9 bases. The V and J ends lost 7 bases and 2 bases, in that order; junction bases with no gene match: 9. This CDR3 is 15 amino acids long. Per germline, CDR1 SGHVS and CDR2 FQNEAQ. Here the CDR3 reads CASTAYRTGAYEQYF. The CDR3 DNA reads as TGTGCCAGCACCGCGTATCGGACAGGGGCCTACGAGCAGTACTTC.

The V call is TRBV5-1, the J call TRBJ1-4; no clear D. Looked up from germline, CDR1 is SGHRS and CDR2 is YFSETQ. The CDR3 spans 14 residues. Trimming cost V 4 bases and J 8 bases, with 15 bases left between them. CDR3 in amino acids: CASSLLEGNEKLFF. The CDR3 DNA is TGCGCCAGCAGCCTCCTTGAGGGAAACGAAAAACTGTTTTTT.

CDR3 bases: TGTGCCTGGAGTCCTAAGGGGGGACAGGGTATATCGGGTGGCTACACCTTC. Translated, it gives CAWSPKGGQGISGGYTF. The chain employs TRBV30 and TRBJ1-2; 9 nucleotides line up with TRBD1. Germline trimming cut 2 bases from V and 7 bases from J; bases unmatched to any gene: 17. Germline CDR1 reads GTSNPN; CDR2 reads SVGIG (reference sequence). The CDR3 extends over 17 amino acids.

The chain carries TRBV7-9 and TRBJ2-3; 7 bases are a match to TRBD2. With 5 bases clipped from V and 4 bases from J, the junction kept 3 bases outside the gene matches. The germline V gene has CDR1 SEHNR and CDR2 FQNEAQ (reference sequence). This CDR3 comprises 13 residues. The chain's CDR3 is CASSDGLADTQYF. Written as DNA, the CDR3 is TGTGCCAGCAGCGACGGACTAGCAGATACGCAGTATTTT.